A single sample is the source of the 18 T cell receptor beta chains below, sequenced in a study of blood T cells in healthy people across ages. Alongside a J-beta primer mix, a sample-barcoded 5' primer served in a second PCR lasting 7 to 11 cycles. One entry per CDR3 protein results from TCRdb running MiXCR on the 5' RACE reads. The sample shows 1,500,000 or so distinct CDR3 sequences, around 40% of them seen only once. Sequenced: blood. The receptors originated from a woman aged 18-35 years in good health.

The chain recombines TRBV3-1 with TRBJ2-2; D possibly uses TRBD1 or TRBD2 (6 bases each). V dropped 7 bases and J dropped 5 bases, with 11 bases sitting between them. CDR3 length equals 13 residues. Germline V gene data show CDR1 as LGHDT and CDR2 as YNNKEL (reference sequence). The CDR3 DNA reads as TGTGCCAGCACCAGAGGGGGGACCGGGGAGCTGTTTTTT. Translation: CASTRGGTGELFF.

This clonotype was seen a single time. One end of the junction is discordant with germline, which a read error may explain. The chain carries TRBV7-2 and TRBJ2-4, with TRBD1 identical over 10 bases. The end of the DNA aligns better with TRBJ2-7, so the J call may be wrong. The germline CDR1 and CDR2 sequences are SGHTA and FQGNSA. The CDR3 runs 15 residues. In DNA, the CDR3 is TGTGCTAGCAGCTTTAGACAGGGGGCTTTCTACGAGCAGTACTTC. Its translation: CASSFRQGAFYEQYF.

This clonotype was found a few times. This chain joins TRBV7-2 and TRBJ1-6; the D gene is possibly TRBD1 (5 bases). V lost 3 bases to trimming and J lost 9 bases, with 18 bases between them. CDR1 and CDR2 from the germline V gene are SGHTA and FQGNSA. The CDR3 totals 16 residues. The CDR3: CASSLVGFSGGSPLHF. CDR3 in DNA: TGTGCCAGCAGCTTGGTAGGGTTTTCCGGGGGTTCACCCCTCCACTTT.

This clonotype was observed a handful of times. The chain couples TRBV12-3 or TRBV12-4 to TRBJ2-3; D not resolved. Between the trimmed V and J ends, which lost 2 bases and 0 bases, there was a span of 9 bases. The CDR3 is made up of 15 amino acids. The CDR3 protein is CASSLSYPSTDTQYF. CDR3 DNA: TGTGCCAGCAGTTTATCCTACCCTAGCACAGATACGCAGTATTTT.

This clonotype occurred a few times. The J gene is TRBJ1-2, the V gene TRBV18; D remains unclear. This CDR3 contains 14 residues. Germline CDR1 KGHSH, CDR2 LQKENI. Trimming left V 1 base short and J 3 bases short, with 9 bases between. The CDR3 protein is CASSPRSQDYGYTF. CDR3 nucleotides: TGTGCCAGCTCACCACGGTCGCAGGACTATGGCTACACCTTC. The variable domain in full, completed from reference TRBV18 and TRBJ1-2, reads NAGVMQNPRHLVRRRGQEARLRCSPMKGHSHVYWYRQLPEEGLKFMVYLQKENIIDESGMPKERFSAEFPKEGPSILRIQQVVRGDSAAYFCASSPRSQDYGYTFGSGTRLTVV.

The table lists this clonotype with many counts. The V gene is TRBV7-3, the J gene TRBJ2-1; tentatively, D is TRBD2 (6 bases). CDR3 length equals 15 residues. CDR1 and CDR2 from the germline V gene are SGHTA and FQGTGA. Trimming pared 5 bases from V and 0 bases from J, leaving 11 bases between. The CDR3 reads CASSQAGSSYNEQFF. The CDR3 bases are TGTGCCAGCAGCCAAGCGGGTAGCTCCTACAATGAGCAGTTCTTC. Using reference TRBV7-3 and TRBJ2-1 for the parts outside the CDR3, the full variable domain is GAGVSQTPSNKVTEKGKYVELRCDPISGHTALYWYRQSLGQGPEFLIYFQGTGAADDSGLPNDRFFAVRPEGSVSTLKIQRTERGDSAVYLCASSQAGSSYNEQFFGPGTRLTVL.

The V gene is TRBV12-3 or TRBV12-4, the J gene TRBJ1-1; no definite D call. The germline V and J ends were trimmed by 3 bases and 7 bases, with 6 bases remaining between them. CDR3 length: 11 amino acids. CDR3 region: CASSFFDEAFF. Written as DNA, the CDR3 is TGTGCCAGCAGTTTCTTTGATGAAGCTTTCTTT.

The V gene is TRBV30, the J gene TRBJ1-2, with D possibly matching TRBD1 (6 bases). CDR1 and CDR2 (germline): GTSNPN, SVGIG (reference sequence). Trimming shortened V by 0 bases and J by 4 bases, and 15 bases separated the two germline ends. CDR3 size: 15 residues. CDR3 DNA sequence: TGTGCCTGGAGTGTACCAGGGGCAAGCAGCTATGGCTACACCTTC. Residues: CAWSVPGASSYGYTF.

The V gene is TRBV12-3 or TRBV12-4, the J gene TRBJ2-5, with no clear D. The CDR3 sequence is 13 residues long. The germline V and J ends were trimmed by 6 bases and 5 bases, with 13 bases remaining between them. In DNA, the CDR3 is TGTGCCAGCAGGGAACAGACGGAGGAGACCCAGTACTTC. Its protein product is CASREQTEETQYF.

This clonotype was observed a few times. CDR3 in amino acids: CASSETVTGELFF. The CDR3 DNA sequence: TGTGCCAGCAGCGAGACAGTCACCGGGGAGCTGTTTTTT. The chain uses TRBV9 and TRBJ2-2; perhaps TRBD1 as D (5 bases). V was pared by 3 bases and J by 4 bases, with 7 bases between. Per germline, CDR1 SGDLS and CDR2 YYNGEE. This CDR3 is 13 amino acids long.

The rearrangement links TRBV10-3 to TRBJ2-5, with D maybe TRBD1 (6 bases). Germline values: CDR1 ENHRY, CDR2 SYGVKD. Trimming pared 2 bases from V and 1 base from J, leaving 8 bases between. The CDR3 runs 14 residues. For the CDR3, the DNA is TGTGCCATCAGTGAGGGCAGGGGCCAAGAGACCCAGTACTTC. Its protein product is CAISEGRGQETQYF.

The J gene is TRBJ2-5, the V gene TRBV20-1; TRBD1 or TRBD2 may be the D gene (6 bases each). The end of the DNA is better explained by TRBJ2-7, so the J call may be wrong. CDR1 and CDR2 from the germline V gene are DFQATT and SNEGSKA (reference sequence). CDR3 length equals 13 residues. The CDR3 DNA reads as TGCAGTGCTAGCGGGGGCCGGTCCTACGAGCAGTACTTC. Translated, it gives CSASGGRSYEQYF.

This clonotype came up a few times. The chain recombines TRBV9 with TRBJ2-5; D is unresolved. The CDR3 spans 13 residues. Germline CDR1 and CDR2: SGDLS and YYNGEE. Trimming removed 4 bases from V and 5 bases from J, with 12 bases in between. The CDR3 DNA sequence: TGTGCCAGCAGCCGGGCCATGGGGGAGACCCAGTACTTC. Translating gives CASSRAMGETQYF.

The CDR3, as DNA: TGTGCCACTATGGCCTACAGGGGAAGAGAGCAGTACTTC. It yields the protein CATMAYRGREQYF. This chain joins TRBV15 and TRBJ2-7, with 7 bases identical to TRBD1. The CDR3 totals 13 residues. Per the germline V gene, CDR1 is LNHNV and CDR2 is YYDKDF (reference sequence). V was clipped by 9 bases and J by 7 bases; unmatched bases: 12.

This clonotype has just a few counts. The chain links TRBV10-3 to TRBJ1-1, with 7 bases fitting TRBD1. There are 18 residues in the CDR3. V lost 6 bases and J lost 0; bases outside the gene matches: 16. Germline values: CDR1 ENHRY, CDR2 SYGVKD. CDR3 residues: CAIRQGITGVFMNTEAFF. CDR3 DNA: TGTGCCATCAGACAGGGGATCACTGGCGTTTTCATGAACACTGAAGCTTTCTTT.

This clonotype was found a few times. The chain carries TRBV9 and TRBJ2-3; maybe TRBD2 (6 bases). Germline V CDR1 and CDR2: SGDLS, YYNGEE. This CDR3 is built from 15 residues. Trimming shortened V by 0 bases and J by 1 base, and 9 bases separated the two germline ends. The CDR3 here is CASSVAGARTDTQYF. The CDR3 DNA reads TGTGCCAGCAGCGTAGCGGGAGCCCGCACAGATACGCAGTATTTT.

This chain joins TRBV20-1 and TRBJ2-7; D perhaps matches TRBD1 (5 bases). Germline CDR1 is DFQATT and CDR2 is SNEGSKA (reference sequence). V lost 2 bases to trimming and J lost 1 base, with 9 bases between them. This CDR3 is 13 amino acids long. In DNA form, the CDR3 reads TGCAGTGCTAGAAGCAGGGTTTCCTACGAGCAGTACTTC. Its protein is CSARSRVSYEQYF.

The chain has TRBV15 and TRBJ2-1; D is unresolved. CDR3 length: 13 amino acids. V was cut by 1 base and J by 5 bases, with 6 bases left in between. The germline gives CDR1 LNHNV, CDR2 YYDKDF (reference sequence). The CDR3 here is CATSRGPNNEQFF. CDR3 in DNA: TGTGCCACCAGCAGAGGACCGAACAATGAGCAGTTCTTC. Using reference TRBV15 and TRBJ2-1 for the parts outside the CDR3, the full variable domain is DAMVIQNPRYQVTQFGKPVTLSCSQTLNHNVMYWYQQKSSQAPKLLFHYYDKDFNNEADTPDNFQSRRPNTSFCFLDIRSPGLGDTAMYLCATSRGPNNEQFFGPGTRLTVL.